Below, 32 T cell receptor beta chains from the same sample are listed, as sequenced in a study of beta chain features in type 1 diabetes (dated by TCRdb to between 2017 and 2018). Library preparation employed the immunoSEQ multiplex PCR assay. All of the isolated RNA was reverse transcribed with the High Capacity cDNA Reverse Transcription Kit, so expressed TCRB transcripts were sequenced. TCRdb obtained this table from immuneACCESS and retained in-frame rearrangements with V and J assigned. These tables miss some clones; where compared with another copy, unresolved V genes account for less than half of the shortfall, and the remainder is unexplained. The table for this sample lists 450,000 or so clones; 10% to 12% of them were counted only once. The ten largest clones capture less than 0.06% of the sample. Sequenced input: naive CD4+ T cells from blood. The label giving this sample's cell subset or site can be read as: true naive CD4+ T cells. The receptors shown here come from a woman aged 18-29 years in good health.

The chain combines TRBV11-1 with TRBJ2-1, with 12 positions matching TRBD2. The CDR3 is 17 residues long. Germline-derived CDR1 and CDR2 are SGHAT and FQDESV (reference sequence). The J segment lost 5 bases and the V segment lost 5 bases, leaving 10 bases of the junction unmatched. CDR3 DNA sequence: TGTGCCAGCAGCACCCACCTGAGACTAGCGGGGGACAATGAGCAGTTCTTC. It encodes CASSTHLRLAGDNEQFF.

The genes are TRBV20-1 and TRBJ2-5, with a weak D call TRBD2 (6 bases). Germline values: CDR1 DFQATT, CDR2 SNEGSKA (reference sequence). The CDR3 has 11 amino acids. Trimming left V 6 bases short and J 7 bases short, with 12 bases between. In DNA, the CDR3 is TGCAGTGCCCGGAGGGGTCGGACCCAGTACTTC. Protein: CSARRGRTQYF.

CDR3 protein: CSGGPDRMGSGANVLTF. CDR3 in DNA: TGCAGCGGTGGGCCGGACAGGATGGGCTCTGGGGCCAACGTCCTGACTTTC. V is TRBV29-1 and J is TRBJ2-6; the match to TRBD1 covers 7 bases. V gave up 7 bases and J gave up 0 bases; unmatched junction bases: 12. CDR3 size: 17 residues. The V gene's germline CDR1 is SQVTM and CDR2 ANQGSEA.

This clone was seen more than once but under ten times. This specimen includes other DNA sequences encoding the same CDR3. Here the CDR3 DNA reads TGTGCCACCAGCAGAGATAGGGTAGCCAAAAACATTCAGTACTTC. Amino acid sequence: CATSRDRVAKNIQYF. The J gene is TRBJ2-4, the V gene TRBV15; no clear D gene. The germline V gene has CDR1 LNHNV and CDR2 YYDKDF (reference sequence). With 0 bases removed from V and 0 bases from J, the gap between germline ends came to 6 bases. The CDR3 contains 15 residues.

This chain links TRBV6-5 with TRBJ2-5, with 7 positions matching TRBD1. V lost 8 bases to trimming and J lost 2 bases; unmatched junction nucleotides: 8. CDR1 and CDR2 (germline): MNHEY, SVGAGI. The CDR3 is 14 residues long. The CDR3 DNA reads as TGTGCCAGCTGCAGGGACAGCTCACAAGAGACCCAGTACTTC. Encoded protein: CASCRDSSQETQYF.

The rearrangement uses TRBV5-5 and TRBJ2-6; D not certain. The CDR3 is made up of 16 amino acids. Germline lookup yields CDR1 SGHKS and CDR2 YYEKEE (reference sequence). Trimming shortened V by 0 bases and J by 0 bases, and 7 bases separated the two germline ends. CDR3 coding DNA: TGTGCCAGCAGCTTGGGATTGAGCTCTGGGGCCAACGTCCTGACTTTC. It codes for CASSLGLSSGANVLTF.

The rearrangement uses TRBV27 and TRBJ1-4, with a tentative D call TRBD1 (5 bases). CDR1 and CDR2 (germline): MNHEY, SMNVEV (reference sequence). V was shortened by 5 bases and J by 8 bases, with 15 bases between the two germline ends. This CDR3 comprises 14 residues. The CDR3 is CASSKGQTREKLFF. The CDR3 DNA reads TGTGCCAGCAGTAAGGGGCAGACCCGCGAAAAACTGTTTTTT.

This clone has a handful of counts. The chain uses TRBV7-2 and TRBJ2-5; TRBD2 aligns across 10 bases. Trimming took 5 bases from V and 5 from J; bases not matched to a gene: 2. The CDR3 length is 13 residues. In germline, CDR1 is SGHTA, CDR2 FQGNSA. CDR3 sequence: CASSTSGVETQYF. CDR3 bases: TGTGCCAGCAGCACTAGCGGGGTTGAGACCCAGTACTTC. The variable domain in full, completed from reference TRBV7-2 and TRBJ2-5, reads GAGVSQSPSNKVTEKGKDVELRCDPISGHTALYWYRQSLGQGLEFLIYFQGNSAPDKSGLPSDRFSAERTGGSVSTLTIQRTQQEDSAVYLCASSTSGVETQYFGPGTRLLVL.

This clone occurred a few times. The rearrangement joins TRBV25-1 to TRBJ1-2; D unclear. Germline V lookup: CDR1 MGHDK, CDR2 SYGVNS. With 6 bases removed from V and 2 bases from J, the gap between germline ends came to 16 bases. The CDR3 has 15 residues. The CDR3 reads CASSLTGLGNYGYTF. For the CDR3, the DNA is TGTGCCAGCAGCCTCACCGGACTGGGCAACTATGGCTACACCTTC.

This clone came up a few times. V gene TRBV2 combines with J gene TRBJ2-7; unclear D gene. V lost 6 bases, J lost 0 bases, and 12 bases lay in between. CDR3 length: 14 amino acids. Germline V CDR1 and CDR2: SNHLY, FYNNEI. CDR3 in amino acids: CASRPDGVSYEQYV. CDR3 coding DNA: TGTGCCAGCAGACCTGACGGAGTCTCCTACGAGCAGTACGTC.

In this sample, this clone turned up once. The chain couples TRBV7-2 to TRBJ2-5; D could derive from TRBD1 or TRBD2 (5 bases each). This CDR3 region has 16 residues. Germline V gives CDR1 SGHTA, CDR2 FQGNSA. V dropped 0 bases and J dropped 2 bases, with 13 bases sitting between them. The CDR3: CASSLAPRGGQETQYF. The DNA for the CDR3 is TGTGCCAGCAGCTTAGCACCCCGTGGGGGACAAGAGACCCAGTACTTC.

The sample holds many counts of this clone. The chain has TRBV16 and TRBJ1-4; 7 positions agree with TRBD1. The CDR3 is 15 amino acids. The germline CDR1 and CDR2 sequences are KGHSY and FQNENV. Trimming at V came to 4 bases and at J to 7 bases, leaving 9 bases not matched to a gene. The DNA for the CDR3 is TGTGCCAGCAGCCCGGAGGGGGCTGCAAGTGAAAAACTGTTTTTT. It encodes CASSPEGAASEKLFF.

The chain combines TRBV2 with TRBJ1-2; D might be TRBD1 (6 bases). The CDR3 spans 14 residues. V lost 6 bases and J lost 1, with 12 bases in between. Per the germline V gene, CDR1 is SNHLY and CDR2 is FYNNEI. The CDR3 loop is CASRYRDYNYGYTF. CDR3 nucleotides: TGTGCCAGCAGGTACAGGGATTATAACTATGGCTACACCTTC.

As concerns this clone: This CDR3 is also generated by other DNA sequences in the sample. This chain connects TRBV18 to TRBJ2-5, with 8 bases identical to TRBD1. V trimming: 2 bases; J trimming: 4 bases; junction bases outside the gene matches: 0. Per the germline V gene, CDR1 is KGHSH and CDR2 is LQKENI. This CDR3 contains 13 residues. In nucleotides, the CDR3 is TGTGCCAGCTCACCAGGACAGGGAGAGACCCAGTACTTC. It specifies CASSPGQGETQYF.

This clone has more than one count but fewer than ten. This chain uses TRBV4-3 with TRBJ1-1; D possibly corresponds to TRBD1 (5 bases). V lost 0 bases and J 4 bases, leaving 12 bases between the germline ends. The CDR3 has 15 residues. CDR1 and CDR2 (germline): LGHNA, YSLEER. CDR3 sequence reads: CASSQDNSGSTEAFF. For the CDR3, the DNA is TGCGCCAGCAGCCAAGATAATTCAGGGTCCACTGAAGCTTTCTTT.

This clone has only a few counts. This sequence joins TRBV7-8 and TRBJ1-2, with TRBD1 matching 9 bases. The germline V gene has CDR1 SGHVS and CDR2 FQNEAQ. This CDR3 region has 15 residues. Trimming at V came to 4 bases and at J to 3 bases, leaving 6 bases not matched to a gene. CDR3 region: CASSYEGQGDYGYTF. In DNA form, the CDR3 reads TGTGCCAGCAGCTATGAGGGACAGGGTGACTATGGCTACACCTTC.

CDR3 nucleotides: TGCGCCAGCAGCCAAGATCGTCAAGGCACTGAAGCTTTCTTT. Residues: CASSQDRQGTEAFF. The chain carries TRBV4-3 and TRBJ1-1; D unclear. The CDR3 is 14 residues long. CDR1 is LGHNA and CDR2 is YSLEER in the germline V gene. Trimming stripped 0 bases from V and 4 bases from J, with 9 bases between.

Here the CDR3 DNA reads TGCAGCGGGTGGGTCCCTGGGGCCAACGTCCTGACTTTC. Residues: CSGWVPGANVLTF. The rearrangement links TRBV29-1 to TRBJ2-6; D gene uncertain. V was trimmed by 7 bases and J by 2 bases, leaving 9 bases between them. The CDR3 has 13 amino acids. Looked up from germline, CDR1 is SQVTM and CDR2 is ANQGSEA.

The sample holds a few counts of this clone. The V gene is TRBV18, the J gene TRBJ2-1; possible D gene TRBD1, 6 bases. CDR1 and CDR2 from the germline V gene are KGHSH and LQKENI. This CDR3 comprises 16 residues. V lost 3 bases, J lost 0 bases, and 12 bases lay in between. As DNA, the CDR3 is TGTGCCAGCTCACCCTCGAGGGGGAGCTCCTACAATGAGCAGTTCTTC. Amino acid sequence: CASSPSRGSSYNEQFF.

This clone appeared a few times. J is TRBJ2-2 and V is TRBV9; possible D gene TRBD1, 5 bases. The V gene's germline CDR1 is SGDLS and CDR2 YYNGEE. The V and J ends lost 0 bases and 2 bases respectively, with 11 bases between them. The CDR3 is 16 residues long. CDR3 nucleotide sequence: TGTGCCAGCAGCGTAGCTGGACACTTAAACACCGGGGAGCTGTTTTTT. Translated: CASSVAGHLNTGELFF.

As regards this clone: At one of its ends the junction is not consistent with the germline gene, which may arise from a read error. V gene TRBV18 combines with J gene TRBJ2-5; no clear D. CDR3 length: 12 amino acids. Germline lookup yields CDR1 KGHSH and CDR2 LQKENI. The CDR3 bases are TGTGCCAGCACACCTTCTCAAGAGACCCAGTACTTC. This codes for CASTPSQETQYF.

This sequence joins TRBV9 and TRBJ1-5; D unresolved. Per germline, CDR1 SGDLS and CDR2 YYNGEE. The CDR3 length is 14 residues. V lost 0 bases and J lost 3, with 7 bases in between. CDR3 residues: CASSVEGFNQPQHF. For the CDR3, the DNA is TGTGCCAGCAGCGTAGAAGGTTTCAATCAGCCCCAGCATTTT.

V usage is TRBV7-3 and J usage is TRBJ1-1, with D uncertain. V was cut by 4 bases and J by 0 bases, with 6 bases left in between. The germline gives CDR1 SGHTA, CDR2 FQGTGA. The CDR3 consists of 13 residues. Here the CDR3 reads CASSSHVNTEAFF. CDR3 bases: TGTGCCAGCAGCTCCCATGTGAACACTGAAGCTTTCTTT.

Only a few counts were recorded for this clone. The gene calls are TRBV18 and TRBJ1-1; TRBD1 might be the D (5 bases). The V end lost 3 bases, the J end lost 3 bases, and 14 bases lay between the germline ends. The germline CDR1 and CDR2 sequences are KGHSH and LQKENI. This CDR3 contains 15 residues. The CDR3, as DNA: TGTGCCAGCTCACCTAGACAGTTAAGTGACACTGAAGCTTTCTTT. Encoded protein: CASSPRQLSDTEAFF.

This clone turned up a few times. The chain couples TRBV7-8 to TRBJ2-2; D is tentatively TRBD1 or TRBD2 (6 bases each). The CDR3 consists of 16 residues. V was pared by 5 bases and J by 0 bases, with 13 bases between. Germline V lookup: CDR1 SGHVS, CDR2 FQNEAQ. The CDR3 DNA reads as TGTGCCAGCAGCCCCCGGGGGCTAACGAACACCGGGGAGCTGTTTTTT. It specifies CASSPRGLTNTGELFF.

The chain links TRBV9 to TRBJ2-3, with TRBD2 matching over 12 bases. Germline CDR1 reads SGDLS; CDR2 reads YYNGEE. Trimming took 0 bases from V and 0 from J; bases not matched to a gene: 11. This CDR3 contains 20 residues. The CDR3 here is CASSVDGRLAGALSTDTQYF. In DNA form, the CDR3 reads TGTGCCAGCAGCGTAGACGGGAGACTAGCGGGAGCTCTAAGCACAGATACGCAGTATTTT.

This clone was detected only a few times. The CDR3: CATSIPQTGTEAFF. As DNA, the CDR3 is TGTGCCACCAGCATTCCCCAGACAGGGACTGAAGCTTTCTTT. The chain carries TRBV15 and TRBJ1-1; 7 nucleotides line up with TRBD1. The germline CDR1 and CDR2 sequences are LNHNV and YYDKDF (reference sequence). Unmatched junction bases numbered 7, after V lost 4 bases and J lost 5 bases. CDR3 length equals 14 residues.

This chain joins TRBV4-3 and TRBJ2-7, with D unclear. Germline values: CDR1 LGHNA, CDR2 YSLEER. This CDR3 contains 15 residues. The V gene lost 0 bases and the J gene lost 2 bases, with 11 bases spanning the gap. The CDR3 reads CASSQDSLQAYEQYV. DNA for the CDR3: TGCGCCAGCAGCCAAGATTCCCTACAAGCCTACGAGCAGTACGTC.

This clone was seen a handful of times. The V call is TRBV5-1, the J call TRBJ2-3; a possible D gene is TRBD1 (5 bases). Trimming left V 3 bases short and J 0 bases short, with 8 bases between. Germline CDR1 is SGHRS and CDR2 is YFSETQ. CDR3 size: 14 residues. DNA for the CDR3: TGCGCCAGCAGCTCGACAGCAAGCACAGATACGCAGTATTTT. Translating gives CASSSTASTDTQYF.

V gene TRBV2 combines with J gene TRBJ2-7; TRBD2 agrees at 9 bases. Germline V gene data show CDR1 as SNHLY and CDR2 as FYNNEI. The CDR3 totals 13 residues. With V trimmed by 8 bases and J by 3 bases, 5 bases remained unmatched. CDR3 sequence: CASRLAEDYEQYF. CDR3 DNA sequence: TGTGCCAGCCGACTAGCGGAGGACTACGAGCAGTACTTC.

The gene calls are TRBV5-1 and TRBJ2-1; TRBD1 matches at 10 bases. The CDR3 runs to 14 residues. Trimming cost V 7 bases and J 7 bases; bases outside gene matches: 8. Per the germline V gene, CDR1 is SGHRS and CDR2 is YFSETQ. CDR3 sequence: CASWGQGLSNEQFF. The CDR3 DNA is TGCGCCAGCTGGGGACAGGGGTTATCAAATGAGCAGTTCTTC.

This clone was counted a few times. The chain couples TRBV21-1 to TRBJ2-7; the table's D call TRBD1 went unverified against the DNA. TRBV21-1 is a documented pseudogene. The CDR3 length is 14 residues. The CDR3 region is CASSNRRQGAGQYV. The DNA of the CDR3 is TGTGCCAGCAGCAATCGGAGACAGGGGGCAGGGCAGTACGTC.